The 4 T cell receptor beta chains below all came from one sample that was sequenced in a study of blood T cell repertoires in COVID-19. Produced via immunoSEQ multiplex PCR; TCRdb's table is partial and in-frame only. The top ten hold approximately 3.1% of the sample, which has fewer than 400,000 clones, around four fifths seen once. The sequencing input was peripheral blood. The origin of the receptors is a man in his thirties or forties with active or convalescent COVID-19.

The CDR3 region is CASSQDGTGRQPQHF. CDR3 nucleotide sequence: TGCGCCAGCAGCCAAGACGGGACAGGGCGTCAGCCCCAGCATTTT. The chain carries TRBV4-3 and TRBJ1-5; 9 bases align to TRBD1. The V gene end was trimmed by 0 bases and the J gene end by 6 bases; junction bases not matched to a gene: 3. CDR3 length: 15 residues. Germline CDR1 and CDR2: LGHNA and YSLEER.

CDR3 region: CASSWLPGQEHYGYTF. The CDR3 DNA follows: TGTGCCAGCAGCTGGCTACCGGGACAGGAGCACTATGGCTACACCTTC. The gene calls are TRBV7-9 and TRBJ1-2; 8 positions match TRBD1. This CDR3 is 16 amino acids long. CDR1 and CDR2 from the germline V gene are SEHNR and FQNEAQ (reference sequence). V gave up 4 bases and J gave up 3 bases; unmatched junction bases: 10.

This rearrangement joins TRBV9 to TRBJ2-3; no definite D call. Per germline, CDR1 SGDLS and CDR2 YYNGEE. The ends were cut back, 4 bases at V and 2 bases at J, with 11 bases in the middle. The CDR3 loop spans 14 amino acids. The CDR3 spells CASSNPGSTDTQYF. The CDR3 bases are TGTGCCAGCAGCAACCCAGGTTCCACAGATACGCAGTATTTT.

J is TRBJ2-1 and V is TRBV5-1; 9 bases map to TRBD1. CDR1 is SGHRS, CDR2 YFSETQ, per germline. Trimming removed 5 bases from V and 8 bases from J; junction bases left unmatched: 8. The CDR3 is made up of 14 amino acids. CDR3 DNA: TGCGCCAGCAGGAAGGACAGGGGTTACGATGAGCAGTTCTTC. It specifies CASRKDRGYDEQFF.